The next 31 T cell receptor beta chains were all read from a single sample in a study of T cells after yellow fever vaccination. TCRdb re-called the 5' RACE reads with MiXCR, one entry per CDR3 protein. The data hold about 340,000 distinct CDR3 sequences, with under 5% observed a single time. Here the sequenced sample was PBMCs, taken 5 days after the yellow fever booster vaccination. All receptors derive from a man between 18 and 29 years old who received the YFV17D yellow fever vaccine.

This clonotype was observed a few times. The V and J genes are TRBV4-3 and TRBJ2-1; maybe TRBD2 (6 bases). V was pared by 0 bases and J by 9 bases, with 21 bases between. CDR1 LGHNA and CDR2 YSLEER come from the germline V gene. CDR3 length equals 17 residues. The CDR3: CASSQDGGMGLECEQFF. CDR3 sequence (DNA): TGCGCCAGCAGCCAAGACGGCGGGATGGGGTTGGAGTGTGAGCAGTTCTTC.

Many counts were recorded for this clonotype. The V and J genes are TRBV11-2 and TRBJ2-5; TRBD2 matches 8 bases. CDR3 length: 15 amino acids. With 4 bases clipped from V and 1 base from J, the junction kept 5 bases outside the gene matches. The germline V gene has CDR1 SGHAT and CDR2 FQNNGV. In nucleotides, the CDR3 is TGTGCCAGCAGCTCCTTGCGGGGGGCCCAAGAGACCCAGTACTTC. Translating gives CASSSLRGAQETQYF.

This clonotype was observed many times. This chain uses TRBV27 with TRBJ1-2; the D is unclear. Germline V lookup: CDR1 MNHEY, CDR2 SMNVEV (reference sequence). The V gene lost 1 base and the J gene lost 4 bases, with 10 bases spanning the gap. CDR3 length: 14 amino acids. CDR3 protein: CASSLYDGSYGYTF. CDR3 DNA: TGTGCCAGCAGTTTATACGACGGCAGCTATGGCTACACCTTC.

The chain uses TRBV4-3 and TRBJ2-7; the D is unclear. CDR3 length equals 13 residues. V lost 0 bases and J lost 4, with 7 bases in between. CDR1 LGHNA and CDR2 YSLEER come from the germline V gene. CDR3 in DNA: TGCGCCAGCAGCCAAGATCTGGGTTACGAGCAGTACTTC. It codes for CASSQDLGYEQYF.

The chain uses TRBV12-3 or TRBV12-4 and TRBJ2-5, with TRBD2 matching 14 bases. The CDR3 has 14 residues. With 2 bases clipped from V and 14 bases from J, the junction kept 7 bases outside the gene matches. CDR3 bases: TGTGCCAGCAGTTTAAGACTAGCGGGGGGGCGTCTCTACTTC. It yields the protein CASSLRLAGGRLYF.

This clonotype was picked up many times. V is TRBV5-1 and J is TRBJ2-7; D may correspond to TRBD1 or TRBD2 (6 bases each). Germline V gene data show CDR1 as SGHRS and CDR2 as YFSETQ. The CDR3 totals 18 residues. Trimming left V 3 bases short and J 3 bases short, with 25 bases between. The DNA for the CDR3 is TGCGCCAGCAGCTCCAACCCCTACTCGGGGGCGCCTCACTACGAGCAGTACTTC. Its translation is CASSSNPYSGAPHYEQYF.

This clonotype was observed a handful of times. CDR3 coding DNA: TGTGCCAGCAGTGAATACAGCCAGCAGTTCTTC. The encoded protein is CASSEYSQQFF. The rearrangement joins TRBV25-1 to TRBJ2-1; D remains ambiguous. Trimming shortened V by 0 bases and J by 11 bases, and 5 bases separated the two germline ends. CDR3 length: 11 amino acids. The germline V gene has CDR1 MGHDK and CDR2 SYGVNS.

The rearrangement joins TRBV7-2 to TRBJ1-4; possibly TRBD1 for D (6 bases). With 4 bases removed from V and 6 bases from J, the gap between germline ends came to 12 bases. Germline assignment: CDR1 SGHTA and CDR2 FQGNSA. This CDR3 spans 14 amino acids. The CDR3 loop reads CASSSRGGDEKLFF. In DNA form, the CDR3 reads TGTGCCAGCAGCTCACGAGGGGGGGATGAAAAACTGTTTTTT.

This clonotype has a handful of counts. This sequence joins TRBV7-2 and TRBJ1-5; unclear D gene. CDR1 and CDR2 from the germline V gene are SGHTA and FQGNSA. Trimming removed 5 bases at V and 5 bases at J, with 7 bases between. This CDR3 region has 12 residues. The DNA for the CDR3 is TGTGCCAGCAGCCCGGGCCATCAGCCCCAGCATTTT. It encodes CASSPGHQPQHF. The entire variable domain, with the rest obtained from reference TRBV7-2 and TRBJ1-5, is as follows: GAGVSQSPSNKVTEKGKDVELRCDPISGHTALYWYRQSLGQGLEFLIYFQGNSAPDKSGLPSDRFSAERTGGSVSTLTIQRTQQEDSAVYLCASSPGHQPQHFGDGTRLSIL.

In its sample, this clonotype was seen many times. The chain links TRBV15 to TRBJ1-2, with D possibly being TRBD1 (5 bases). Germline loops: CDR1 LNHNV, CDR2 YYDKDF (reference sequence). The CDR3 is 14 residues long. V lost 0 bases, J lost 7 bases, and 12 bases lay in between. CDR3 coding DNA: TGTGCCACCAGCAGAGAGCGCAGGGTTGGTGGCTACACCTTC. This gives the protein CATSRERRVGGYTF.

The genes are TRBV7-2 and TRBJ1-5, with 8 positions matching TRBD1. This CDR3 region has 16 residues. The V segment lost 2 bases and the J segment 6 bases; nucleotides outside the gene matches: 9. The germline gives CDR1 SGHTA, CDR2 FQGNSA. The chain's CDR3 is CASSLQGQGGSQPQHF. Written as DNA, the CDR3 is TGTGCCAGCAGCTTACAAGGACAGGGTGGCTCTCAGCCCCAGCATTTT.

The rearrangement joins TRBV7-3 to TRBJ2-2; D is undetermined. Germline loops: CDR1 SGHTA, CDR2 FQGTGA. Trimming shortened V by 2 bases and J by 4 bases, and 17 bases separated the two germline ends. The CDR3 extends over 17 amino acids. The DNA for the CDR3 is TGTGCCAGCAGCTTATCGTACACACCGGCTACCACCGGGGAGCTGTTTTTT. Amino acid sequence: CASSLSYTPATTGELFF.

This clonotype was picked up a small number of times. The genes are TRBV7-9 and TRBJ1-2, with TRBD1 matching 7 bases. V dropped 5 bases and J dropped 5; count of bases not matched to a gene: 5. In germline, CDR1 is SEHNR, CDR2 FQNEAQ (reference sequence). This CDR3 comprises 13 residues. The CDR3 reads CASSAGQTYGYTF. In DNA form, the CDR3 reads TGTGCCAGCAGCGCGGGACAGACATATGGCTACACCTTC. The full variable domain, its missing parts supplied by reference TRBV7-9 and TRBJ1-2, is DTGVSQNPRHKITKRGQNVTFRCDPISEHNRLYWYRQTLGQGPEFLTYFQNEAQLEKSRLLSDRFSAERPKGSFSTLEIQRTEQGDSAMYLCASSAGQTYGYTFGSGTRLTVV.

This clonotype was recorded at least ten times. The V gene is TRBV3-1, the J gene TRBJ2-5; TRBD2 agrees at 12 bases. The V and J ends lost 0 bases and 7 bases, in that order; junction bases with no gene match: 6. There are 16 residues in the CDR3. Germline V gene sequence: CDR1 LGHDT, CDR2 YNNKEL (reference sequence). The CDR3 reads CASSQDLTSGGRTQYF. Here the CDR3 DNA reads TGTGCCAGCAGCCAAGATCTTACTAGCGGGGGGCGGACCCAGTACTTC.

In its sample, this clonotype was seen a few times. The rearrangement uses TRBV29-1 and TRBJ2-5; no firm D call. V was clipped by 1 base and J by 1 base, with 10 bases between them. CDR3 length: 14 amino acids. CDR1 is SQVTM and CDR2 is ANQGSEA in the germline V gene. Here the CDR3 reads CSVEGYLSQETQYF. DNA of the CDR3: TGCAGCGTTGAAGGATACTTGAGCCAAGAGACCCAGTACTTC.

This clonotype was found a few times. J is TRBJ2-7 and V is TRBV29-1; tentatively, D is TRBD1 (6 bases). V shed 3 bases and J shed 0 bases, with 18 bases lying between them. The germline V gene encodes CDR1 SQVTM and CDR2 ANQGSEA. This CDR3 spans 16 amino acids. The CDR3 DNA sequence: TGCAGCGTTGAGCGACCCGGGACATTGAGCTCCTACGAGCAGTACTTC. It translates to CSVERPGTLSSYEQYF.

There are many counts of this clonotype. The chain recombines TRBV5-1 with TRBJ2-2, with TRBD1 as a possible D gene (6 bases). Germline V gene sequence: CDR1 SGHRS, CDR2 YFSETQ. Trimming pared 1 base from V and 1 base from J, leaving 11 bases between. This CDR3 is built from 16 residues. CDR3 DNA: TGCGCCAGCAGCTTGTTTGGGACACAGAACACCGGGGAGCTGTTTTTT. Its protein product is CASSLFGTQNTGELFF.

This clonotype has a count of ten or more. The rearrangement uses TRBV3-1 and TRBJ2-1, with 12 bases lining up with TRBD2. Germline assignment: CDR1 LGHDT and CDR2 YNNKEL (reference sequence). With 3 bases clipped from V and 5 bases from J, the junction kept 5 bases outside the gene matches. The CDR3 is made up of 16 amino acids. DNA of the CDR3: TGTGCCAGCAGCCACATGGGACTAGCGGGCAACAATGAGCAGTTCTTC. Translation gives CASSHMGLAGNNEQFF.

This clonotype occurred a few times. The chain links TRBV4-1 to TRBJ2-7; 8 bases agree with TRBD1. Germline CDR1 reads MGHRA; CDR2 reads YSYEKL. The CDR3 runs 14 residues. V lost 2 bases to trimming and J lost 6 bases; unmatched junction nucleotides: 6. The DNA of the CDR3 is TGCGCCAGCAGCCAACCCGACAGGGGAGGCGAGCAGTACTTC. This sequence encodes CASSQPDRGGEQYF.

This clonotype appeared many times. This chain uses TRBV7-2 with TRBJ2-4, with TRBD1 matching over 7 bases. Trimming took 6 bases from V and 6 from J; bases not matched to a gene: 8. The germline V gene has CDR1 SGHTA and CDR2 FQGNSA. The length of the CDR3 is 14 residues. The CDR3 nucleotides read TGTGCCAGCAGTCAACAGGGGTATGGAAACATTCAGTACTTC. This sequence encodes CASSQQGYGNIQYF.

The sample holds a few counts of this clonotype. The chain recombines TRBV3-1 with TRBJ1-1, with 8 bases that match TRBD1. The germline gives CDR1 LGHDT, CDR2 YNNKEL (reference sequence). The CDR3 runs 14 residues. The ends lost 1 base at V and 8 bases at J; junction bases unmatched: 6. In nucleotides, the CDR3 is TGTGCCAGCAGCCAAGGGCAGGGGGCTAGGGAAGCTTTCTTT. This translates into CASSQGQGAREAFF.

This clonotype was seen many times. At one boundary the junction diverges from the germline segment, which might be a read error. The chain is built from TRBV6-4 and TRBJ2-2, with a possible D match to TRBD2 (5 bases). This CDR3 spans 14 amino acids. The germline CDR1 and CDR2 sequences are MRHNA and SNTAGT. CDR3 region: CASSEGLNTGELFF. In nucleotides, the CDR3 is TGCGCCAGCAGTGAGGGATTGAACACCGGGGAGCTGTTTTTT.

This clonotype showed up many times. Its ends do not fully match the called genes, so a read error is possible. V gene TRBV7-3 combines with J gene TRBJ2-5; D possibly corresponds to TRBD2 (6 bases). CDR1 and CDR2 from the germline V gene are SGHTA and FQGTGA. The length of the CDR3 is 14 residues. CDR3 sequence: CPSSLGGIGKTQYF. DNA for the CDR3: TGTCCCAGCAGCTTAGGAGGGATAGGAAAGACCCAGTACTTC.

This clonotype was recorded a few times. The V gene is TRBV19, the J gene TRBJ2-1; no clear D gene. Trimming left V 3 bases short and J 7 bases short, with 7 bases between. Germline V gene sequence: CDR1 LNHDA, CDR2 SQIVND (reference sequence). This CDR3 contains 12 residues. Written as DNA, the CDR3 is TGTGCCAGTAGTATTCCCCCGAATGAGCAGTTCTTC. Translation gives CASSIPPNEQFF.

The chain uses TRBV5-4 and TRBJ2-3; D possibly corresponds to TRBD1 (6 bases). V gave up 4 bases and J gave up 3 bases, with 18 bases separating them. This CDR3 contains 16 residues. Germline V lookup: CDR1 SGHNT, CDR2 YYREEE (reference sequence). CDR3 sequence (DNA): TGTGCCAGCAGCCCACGGACAGCCTCGGTGACAGATACGCAGTATTTT. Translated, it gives CASSPRTASVTDTQYF.

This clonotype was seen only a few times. The CDR3 region has the DNA TGTGCCAGCAGCTTAGATCCGGGACAGGGCCGTATGAACACTGAAGCTTTCTTT. Its protein is CASSLDPGQGRMNTEAFF. This chain connects TRBV11-2 to TRBJ1-1; 9 bases agree with TRBD1. CDR3 size: 18 residues. The ends lost 0 bases at V and 0 bases at J; junction bases unmatched: 8. Germline V gene data show CDR1 as SGHAT and CDR2 as FQNNGV.

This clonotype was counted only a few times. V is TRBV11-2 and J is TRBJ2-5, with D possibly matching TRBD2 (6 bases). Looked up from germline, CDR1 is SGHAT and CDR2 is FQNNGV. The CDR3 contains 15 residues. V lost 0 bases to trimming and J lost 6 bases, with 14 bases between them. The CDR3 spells CASSLDLGGGQTQYF. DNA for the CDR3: TGTGCCAGCAGCTTAGATCTCGGAGGAGGGCAGACCCAGTACTTC.

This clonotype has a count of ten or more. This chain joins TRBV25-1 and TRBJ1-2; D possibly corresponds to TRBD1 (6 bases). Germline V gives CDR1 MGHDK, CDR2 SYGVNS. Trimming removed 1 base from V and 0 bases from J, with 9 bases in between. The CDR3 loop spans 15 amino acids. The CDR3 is CASSELGGPNYGYTF. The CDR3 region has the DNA TGTGCCAGCAGTGAATTAGGGGGGCCTAACTATGGCTACACCTTC.

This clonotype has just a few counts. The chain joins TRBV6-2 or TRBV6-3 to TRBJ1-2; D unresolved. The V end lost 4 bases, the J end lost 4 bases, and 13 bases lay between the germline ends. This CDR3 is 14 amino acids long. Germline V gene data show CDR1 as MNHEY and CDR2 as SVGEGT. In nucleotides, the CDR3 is TGTGCCAGCAGTTCTGGAGGAGGGCCCTATGGCTACACCTTC. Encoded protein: CASSSGGGPYGYTF.

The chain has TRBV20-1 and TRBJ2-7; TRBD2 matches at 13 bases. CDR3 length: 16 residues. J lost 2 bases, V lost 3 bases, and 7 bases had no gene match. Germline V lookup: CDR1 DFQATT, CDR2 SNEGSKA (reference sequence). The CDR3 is CSASDVGLAGPYEQYF. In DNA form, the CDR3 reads TGCAGTGCTAGCGACGTGGGACTAGCGGGACCCTACGAGCAGTACTTC.

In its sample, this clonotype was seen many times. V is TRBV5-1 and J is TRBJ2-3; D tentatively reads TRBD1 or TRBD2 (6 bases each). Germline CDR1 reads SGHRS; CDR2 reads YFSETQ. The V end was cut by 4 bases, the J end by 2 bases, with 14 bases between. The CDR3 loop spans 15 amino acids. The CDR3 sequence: CASSPGPGATDTQYF. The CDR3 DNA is TGCGCCAGCAGCCCGGGCCCGGGGGCCACAGATACGCAGTATTTT.